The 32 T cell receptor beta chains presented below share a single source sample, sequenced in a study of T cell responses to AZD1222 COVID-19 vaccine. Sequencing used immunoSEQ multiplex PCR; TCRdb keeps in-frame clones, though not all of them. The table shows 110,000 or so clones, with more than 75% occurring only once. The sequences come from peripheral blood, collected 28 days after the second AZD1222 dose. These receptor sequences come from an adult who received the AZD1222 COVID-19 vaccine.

Written as DNA, the CDR3 is TGCAGTGCCCTTCAAGAGACCCAGTACTTC. Translation gives CSALQETQYF. This chain uses TRBV20-1 with TRBJ2-5, with D unresolved. V was pared by 6 bases and J by 2 bases, with 4 bases between. The CDR3 has 10 amino acids. The germline V gene encodes CDR1 DFQATT and CDR2 SNEGSKA (reference sequence).

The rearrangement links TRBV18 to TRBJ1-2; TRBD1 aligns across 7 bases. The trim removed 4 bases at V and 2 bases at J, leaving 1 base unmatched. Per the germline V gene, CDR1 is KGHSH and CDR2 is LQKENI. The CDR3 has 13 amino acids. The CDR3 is CASSLTGNYGYTF. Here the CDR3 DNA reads TGTGCCAGCTCACTGACAGGGAACTATGGCTACACCTTC.

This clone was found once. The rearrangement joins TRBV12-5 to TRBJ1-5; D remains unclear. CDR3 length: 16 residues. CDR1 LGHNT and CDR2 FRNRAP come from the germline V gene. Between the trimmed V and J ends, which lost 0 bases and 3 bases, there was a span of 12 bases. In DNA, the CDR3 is TGTGCTAGTGGTTTGGTACCATCGAGGGACAATCAGCCCCAGCATTTT. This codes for CASGLVPSRDNQPQHF.

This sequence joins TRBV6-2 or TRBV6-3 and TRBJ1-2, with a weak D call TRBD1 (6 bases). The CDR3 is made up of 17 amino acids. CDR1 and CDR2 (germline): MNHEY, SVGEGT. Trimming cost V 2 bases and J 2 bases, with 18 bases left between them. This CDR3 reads CASSYPPDRLVNYGYTF. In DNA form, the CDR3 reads TGTGCCAGCAGTTACCCCCCCGACAGGCTAGTGAACTATGGCTACACCTTC.

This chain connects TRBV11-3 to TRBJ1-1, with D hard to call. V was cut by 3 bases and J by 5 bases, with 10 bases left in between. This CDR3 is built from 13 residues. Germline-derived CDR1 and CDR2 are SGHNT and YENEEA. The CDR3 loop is CASSFGRGTEAFF. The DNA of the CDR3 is TGTGCCAGCAGCTTCGGTCGGGGAACTGAAGCTTTCTTT.

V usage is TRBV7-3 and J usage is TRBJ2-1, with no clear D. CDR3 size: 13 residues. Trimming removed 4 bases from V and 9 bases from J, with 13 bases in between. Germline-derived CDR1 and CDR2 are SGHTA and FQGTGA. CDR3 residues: CASSSQTNGEQFF. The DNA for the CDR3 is TGTGCCAGCAGCTCCCAGACAAACGGTGAGCAGTTCTTC.

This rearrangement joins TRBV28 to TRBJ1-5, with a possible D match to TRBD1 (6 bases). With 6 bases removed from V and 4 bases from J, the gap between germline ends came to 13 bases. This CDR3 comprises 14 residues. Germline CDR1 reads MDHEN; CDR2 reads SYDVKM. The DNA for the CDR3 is TGTGCCAGCAGCACCTTTACAGGGAATCAGCCCCAGCATTTT. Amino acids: CASSTFTGNQPQHF.

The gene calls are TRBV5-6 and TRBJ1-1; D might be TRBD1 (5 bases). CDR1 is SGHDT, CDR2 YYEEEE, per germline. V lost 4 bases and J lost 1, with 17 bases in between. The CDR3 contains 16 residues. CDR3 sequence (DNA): TGTGCCAGCAGCGGCGTAAGACAGCTACAGAACACTGAAGCTTTCTTT. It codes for CASSGVRQLQNTEAFF.

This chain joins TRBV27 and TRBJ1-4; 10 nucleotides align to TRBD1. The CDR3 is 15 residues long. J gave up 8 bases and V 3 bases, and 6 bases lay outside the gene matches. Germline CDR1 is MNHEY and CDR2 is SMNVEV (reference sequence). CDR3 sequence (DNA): TGTGCCAGCAGTTTTACCGGGACAGGGGTGGAAAAACTGTTTTTT. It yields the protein CASSFTGTGVEKLFF.

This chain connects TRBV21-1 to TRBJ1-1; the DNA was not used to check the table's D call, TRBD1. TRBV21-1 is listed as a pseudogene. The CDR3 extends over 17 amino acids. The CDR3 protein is CASSKTRGTGENTEAFF. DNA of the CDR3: TGTGCCAGCAGCAAAACAAGGGGGACAGGGGAGAACACTGAAGCTTTCTTT.

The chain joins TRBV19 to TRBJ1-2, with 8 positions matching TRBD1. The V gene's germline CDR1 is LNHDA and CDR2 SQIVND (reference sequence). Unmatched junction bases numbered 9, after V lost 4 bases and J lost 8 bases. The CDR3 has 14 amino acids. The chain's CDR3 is CASSTMTGEGGYTF. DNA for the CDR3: TGTGCCAGTAGTACTATGACAGGGGAAGGAGGCTACACCTTC. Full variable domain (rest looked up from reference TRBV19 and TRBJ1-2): DGGITQSPKYLFRKEGQNVTLSCEQNLNHDAMYWYRQDPGQGLRLIYYSQIVNDFQKGDIAEGYSVSREKKESFPLTVTSAQKNPTAFYLCASSTMTGEGGYTFGSGTRLTVV.

The CDR3: CASSYSPAGGELFF. The DNA for the CDR3 is TGTGCCAGCAGTTACTCCCCAGCGGGCGGGGAGCTGTTTTTT. The chain employs TRBV6-5 and TRBJ2-2; D is possibly TRBD2 (6 bases). This CDR3 has 14 residues. In germline, CDR1 is MNHEY, CDR2 SVGAGI. Trimming removed 0 bases at V and 7 bases at J, with 9 bases between.

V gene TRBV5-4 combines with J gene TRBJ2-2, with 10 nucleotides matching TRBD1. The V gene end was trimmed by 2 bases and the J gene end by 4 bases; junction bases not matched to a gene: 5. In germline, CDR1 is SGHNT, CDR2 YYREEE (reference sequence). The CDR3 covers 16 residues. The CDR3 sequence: CASSLSGTGVTGELFF. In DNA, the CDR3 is TGTGCCAGCAGCTTATCCGGGACAGGGGTCACCGGGGAGCTGTTTTTT.

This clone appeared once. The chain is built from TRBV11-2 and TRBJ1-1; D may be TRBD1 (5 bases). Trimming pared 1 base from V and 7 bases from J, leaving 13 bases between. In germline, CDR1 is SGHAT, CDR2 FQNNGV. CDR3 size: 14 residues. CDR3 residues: CASSLARVGFEAFF. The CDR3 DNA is TGTGCCAGCAGCTTAGCCAGGGTTGGTTTTGAAGCTTTCTTT.

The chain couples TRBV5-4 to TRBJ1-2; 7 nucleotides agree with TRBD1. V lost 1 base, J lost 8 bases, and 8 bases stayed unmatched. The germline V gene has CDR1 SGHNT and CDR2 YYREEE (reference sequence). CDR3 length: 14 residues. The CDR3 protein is CASSLIDRVGGYTF. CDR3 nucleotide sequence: TGTGCCAGCAGCTTGATCGACAGGGTGGGCGGCTACACCTTC. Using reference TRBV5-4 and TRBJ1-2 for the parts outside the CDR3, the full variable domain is ETGVTQSPTHLIKTRGQQVTLRCSSQSGHNTVSWYQQALGQGPQFIFQYYREEENGRGNFPPRFSGLQFPNYSSELNVNALELDDSALYLCASSLIDRVGGYTFGSGTRLTVV.

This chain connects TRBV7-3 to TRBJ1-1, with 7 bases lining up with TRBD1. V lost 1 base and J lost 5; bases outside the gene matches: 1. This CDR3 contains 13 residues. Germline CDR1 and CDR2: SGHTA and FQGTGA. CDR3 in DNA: TGTGCCAGCAGCTTAAGCAGGGGGACTGAAGCTTTCTTT. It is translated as CASSLSRGTEAFF.

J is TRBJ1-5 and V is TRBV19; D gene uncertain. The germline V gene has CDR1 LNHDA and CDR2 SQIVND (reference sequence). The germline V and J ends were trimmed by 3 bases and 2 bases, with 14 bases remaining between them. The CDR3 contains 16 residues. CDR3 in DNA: TGTGCCAGTAGTATTCAAACGGGTGGGGGCAATCAGCCCCAGCATTTT. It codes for CASSIQTGGGNQPQHF.

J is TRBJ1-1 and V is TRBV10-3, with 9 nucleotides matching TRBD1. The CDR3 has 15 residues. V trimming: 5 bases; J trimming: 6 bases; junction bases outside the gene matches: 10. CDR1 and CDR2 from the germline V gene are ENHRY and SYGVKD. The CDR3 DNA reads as TGTGCCATCAGTCCATCCCAGACAGGGGGTGCTGAAGCTTTCTTT. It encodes CAISPSQTGGAEAFF.

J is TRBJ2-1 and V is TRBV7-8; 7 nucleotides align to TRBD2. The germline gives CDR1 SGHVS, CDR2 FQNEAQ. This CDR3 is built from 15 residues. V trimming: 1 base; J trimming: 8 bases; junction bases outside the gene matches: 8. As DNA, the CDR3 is TGTGCCAGCAGCTTAGTAGGAGCGGGAAGGGATGAGCAGTTCTTC. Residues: CASSLVGAGRDEQFF. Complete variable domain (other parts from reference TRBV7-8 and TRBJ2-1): GAGVSQSPRYKVAKRGQDVALRCDPISGHVSLFWYQQALGQGPEFLTYFQNEAQLDKSGLPSDRFFAERPEGSVSTLKIQRTQQEDSAVYLCASSLVGAGRDEQFFGPGTRLTVL.

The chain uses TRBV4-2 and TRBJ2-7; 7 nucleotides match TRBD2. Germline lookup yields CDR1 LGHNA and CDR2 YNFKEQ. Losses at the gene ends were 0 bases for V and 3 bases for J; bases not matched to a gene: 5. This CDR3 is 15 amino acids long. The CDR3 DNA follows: TGTGCCAGCAGCCAAGATGGAGCTAGCGGCTACGAGCAGTACTTC. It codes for CASSQDGASGYEQYF.

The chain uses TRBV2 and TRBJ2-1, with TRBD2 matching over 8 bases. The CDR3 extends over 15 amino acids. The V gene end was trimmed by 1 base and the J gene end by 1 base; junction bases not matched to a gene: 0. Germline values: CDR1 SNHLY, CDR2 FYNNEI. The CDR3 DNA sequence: TGTGCCAGCAGTGAAGGCGGGGGGTCCTACAATGAGCAGTTCTTC. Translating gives CASSEGGGSYNEQFF. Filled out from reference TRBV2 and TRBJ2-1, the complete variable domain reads EPEVTQTPSHQVTQMGQEVILRCVPISNHLYFYWYRQILGQKVEFLVSFYNNEISEKSEIFDDQFSVERPDGSNFTLKIRSTKLEDSAMYFCASSEGGGSYNEQFFGPGTRLTVL.

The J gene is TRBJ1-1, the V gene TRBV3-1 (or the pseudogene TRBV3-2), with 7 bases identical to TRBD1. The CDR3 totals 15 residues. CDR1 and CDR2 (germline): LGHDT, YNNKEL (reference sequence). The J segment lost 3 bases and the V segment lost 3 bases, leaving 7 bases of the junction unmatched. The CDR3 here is CASSHPTGPYTEAFF. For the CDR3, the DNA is TGTGCCAGCAGCCACCCGACAGGGCCGTACACTGAAGCTTTCTTT.

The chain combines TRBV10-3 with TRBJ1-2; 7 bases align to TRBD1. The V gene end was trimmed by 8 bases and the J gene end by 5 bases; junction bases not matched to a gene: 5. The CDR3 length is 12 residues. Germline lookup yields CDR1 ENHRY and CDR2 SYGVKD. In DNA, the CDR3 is TGTGCCATCCTTGACAGGGATTATGGCTACACCTTC. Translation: CAILDRDYGYTF.

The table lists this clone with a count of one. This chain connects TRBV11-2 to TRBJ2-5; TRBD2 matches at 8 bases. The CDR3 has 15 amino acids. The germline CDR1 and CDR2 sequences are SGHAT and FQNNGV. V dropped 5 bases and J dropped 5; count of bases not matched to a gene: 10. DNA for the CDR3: TGTGCCAGCAGCAGGACTAGCAGGGTTGCGGAGACCCAGTACTTC. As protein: CASSRTSRVAETQYF.

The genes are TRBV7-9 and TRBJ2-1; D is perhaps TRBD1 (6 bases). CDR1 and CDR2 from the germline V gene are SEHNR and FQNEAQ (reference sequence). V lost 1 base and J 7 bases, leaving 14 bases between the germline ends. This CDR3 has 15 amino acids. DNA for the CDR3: TGTGCCAGCAGCTTAGAGTTGGGGGCGCGGAATGAGCAGTTCTTC. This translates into CASSLELGARNEQFF.

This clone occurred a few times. CDR3 loop: CAISQGYEQYF. DNA of the CDR3: TGTGCCATCAGTCAAGGGTACGAGCAGTACTTC. The gene calls are TRBV10-3 and TRBJ2-7; D unresolved. Germline V gene sequence: CDR1 ENHRY, CDR2 SYGVKD. The CDR3 extends over 11 amino acids. V was pared by 5 bases and J by 4 bases, with 6 bases between.

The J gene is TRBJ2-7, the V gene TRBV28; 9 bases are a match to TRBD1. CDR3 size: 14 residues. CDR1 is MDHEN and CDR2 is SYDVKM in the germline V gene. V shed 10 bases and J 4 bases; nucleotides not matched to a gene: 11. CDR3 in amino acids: CATETGGARYEQYF. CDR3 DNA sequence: TGTGCCACCGAAACAGGGGGCGCTAGGTACGAGCAGTACTTC.

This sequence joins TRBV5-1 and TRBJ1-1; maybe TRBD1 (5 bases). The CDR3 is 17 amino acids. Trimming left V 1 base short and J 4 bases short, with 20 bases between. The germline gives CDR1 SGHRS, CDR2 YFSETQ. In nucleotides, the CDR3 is TGCGCCAGCAGCTTGTCAACCCCCCAGCCGGGGGTCACTGAAGCTTTCTTT. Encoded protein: CASSLSTPQPGVTEAFF.

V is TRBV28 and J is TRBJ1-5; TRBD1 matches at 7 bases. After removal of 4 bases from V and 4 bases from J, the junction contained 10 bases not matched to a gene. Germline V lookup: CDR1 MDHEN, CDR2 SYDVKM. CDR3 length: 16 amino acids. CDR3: CASSSQGLGSNQPQHF. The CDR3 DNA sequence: TGTGCCAGCAGTTCACAGGGGTTGGGCTCGAATCAGCCCCAGCATTTT.

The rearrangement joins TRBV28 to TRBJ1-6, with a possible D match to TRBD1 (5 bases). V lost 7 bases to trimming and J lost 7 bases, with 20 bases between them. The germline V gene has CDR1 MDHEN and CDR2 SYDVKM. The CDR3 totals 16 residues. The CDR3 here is CASTPPSGQQNSPLHF. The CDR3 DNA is TGTGCCAGCACCCCCCCTTCGGGGCAGCAAAATTCACCCCTCCACTTT.

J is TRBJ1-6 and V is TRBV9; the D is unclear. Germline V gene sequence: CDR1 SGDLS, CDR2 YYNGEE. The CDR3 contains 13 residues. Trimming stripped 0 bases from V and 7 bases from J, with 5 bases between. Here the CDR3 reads CASSVGGNSPLHF. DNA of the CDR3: TGTGCCAGCAGCGTAGGAGGGAATTCACCCCTCCACTTT.

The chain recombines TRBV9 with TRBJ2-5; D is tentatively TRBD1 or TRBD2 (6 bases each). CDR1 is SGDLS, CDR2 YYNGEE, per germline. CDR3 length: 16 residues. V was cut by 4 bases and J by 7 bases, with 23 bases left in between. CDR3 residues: CASSPSTSRGVRTQYF. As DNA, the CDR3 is TGTGCCAGCAGCCCTTCGACTAGTAGGGGGGTACGGACCCAGTACTTC.